The present entry profiles one T cell receptor beta chain with its context. TCRdb called the 5' RACE reads again in MiXCR, with one record for every CDR3 protein. The sample shows roughly 41,000 distinct CDR3 sequences, more than 4.5% of them seen only once. Germline CDR1 MNHEY, CDR2 SVGAGI. This CDR3 has 15 residues. Trimming took off 0 bases at V and 4 bases at J, with 13 bases between the two ends. The data were taken from a study of early T cells in non-severe SARS-CoV-2 infection. Study summary: Chains were unpaired, as sequencing was done on bulk RNA from unsorted whole blood.

Source: whole blood, taken at baseline. The chain couples TRBV6-5 to TRBJ2-7; D might be TRBD1 or TRBD2, each matching 5 bases. The receptor comes from an adult who was a healthcare worker with PCR-confirmed SARS-CoV-2 infection or an uninfected control (not recorded which). The CDR3 loop reads CASSYSTDRGYEQYF. The CDR3 DNA reads TGTGCCAGCAGTTACTCGACAGACCGGGGATACGAGCAGTACTTC.